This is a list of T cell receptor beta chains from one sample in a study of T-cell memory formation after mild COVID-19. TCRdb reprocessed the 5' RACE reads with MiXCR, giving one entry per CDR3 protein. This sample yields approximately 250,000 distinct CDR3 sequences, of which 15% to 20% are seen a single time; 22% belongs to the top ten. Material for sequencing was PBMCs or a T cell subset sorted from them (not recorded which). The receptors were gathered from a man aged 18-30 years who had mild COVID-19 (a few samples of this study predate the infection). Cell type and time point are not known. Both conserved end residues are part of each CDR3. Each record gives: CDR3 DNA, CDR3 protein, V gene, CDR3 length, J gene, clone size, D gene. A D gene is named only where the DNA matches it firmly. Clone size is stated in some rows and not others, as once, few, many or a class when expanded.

TGCGCCACCAGCTCTGCCCCCCAAGAGACCCAGTACTTC	CATSSAPQETQYF	TRBV5-1	13	TRBJ2-5	.	.
TGTGCCATCAGTGAGCCTGACAGGGTCCCTTACAGATCACCCCTCCACTTT	CAISEPDRVPYRSPLHF	TRBV10-3	17	TRBJ1-6	.	TRBD1
TGCGCCAGCAGCCTTAACACCGGGACTAGCGGCATCTGGACGCAGTATTTT	CASSLNTGTSGIWTQYF	TRBV5-1	17	TRBJ2-3	.	TRBD2
TGTGCCAGCAGCGCTGTAGCGGGACCCTACAATGAGCAGTTCTTC	CASSAVAGPYNEQFF	TRBV6-2/TRBV6-3	15	TRBJ2-1	few	TRBD2
TGTGCCAGCAGCCAAGAAAGGTCGGATGGGCGGACAAAGACCTTC	CASSQERSDGRTKTF	TRBV3-1	15	TRBJ1-2	few	.
TGTGCCAGCAGTTACTCCACCACGAACACTGAAGCTTTCTTT	CASSYSTTNTEAFF	TRBV6-2/TRBV6-3	14	TRBJ1-1	few	.
TGCGCCAGCAGCCAAGACCCGCGAAAAAACATTCAGTACTTC	CASSQDPRKNIQYF	TRBV4-3	14	TRBJ2-4	.	.
TGTGCCAGCACTAAACTGGATACGCAGTATTTT	CASTKLDTQYF	TRBV6-6	11	TRBJ2-3	few	.
TGTGCCAGCAGCCCAGGGGGCGGATACAATGAGCAGTTCTTC	CASSPGGGYNEQFF	TRBV7-6	14	TRBJ2-1	many	TRBD1
TGCGCCAGCGGAGAGGGGACGAGCTCCTACAATGAGCAGTTCTTC	CASGEGTSSYNEQFF	TRBV4-3	15	TRBJ2-1	.	.
TGTGCCACCAGCAGAGATCTCTCTTGGGGGGCTGCAGATACGCAGTATTTT	CATSRDLSWGAADTQYF	TRBV15	17	TRBJ2-3	many	.
TGTGCCAGTACCGGGGACAGCTCATACGAGCAGTACTTC	CASTGDSSYEQYF	TRBV19	13	TRBJ2-7	few	TRBD1
TGTGCCAGCAGCGTAGGAGGGTGGGGCGGGCTCAAAGGAGAGACCCAGTACTTC	CASSVGGWGGLKGETQYF	TRBV9	18	TRBJ2-5	few	.
TGTGCCAGCAGAAAAGCGGGGGGAGGCACAGATACGCAGTATTTT	CASRKAGGGTDTQYF	TRBV27	15	TRBJ2-3	.	TRBD2
TGTGCCAGCAGCGACTATCAGCTTAACTATGGCTACACCTTC	CASSDYQLNYGYTF	TRBV9	14	TRBJ1-2	.	.
TGTGCCAGCAGTGAACGGAGAGGAGCTTTCTTT	CASSERRGAFF	TRBV2	11	TRBJ1-1	few	.
TGTGCCAGCTCTTCTGGGGGGGGCCGTGGCGGGGAGCTGTTTTTT	CASSSGGGRGGELFF	TRBV28	15	TRBJ2-2	.	.
TGTGCCAGCAGTTTGTTATCACTTCACAGGGGCTATGGCTACACCTTC	CASSLLSLHRGYGYTF	TRBV12-3/TRBV12-4	16	TRBJ1-2	.	TRBD1
TGTGCCAGCACCAAGTTCCCGGACACAGATACGCAGTATTTT	CASTKFPDTDTQYF	TRBV7-6	14	TRBJ2-3	many	.
TGTGCCAGCAGCTTAGAGGGACTAGCGGGGGGGCGCACCGGGGAGCTGTTTTTT	CASSLEGLAGGRTGELFF	TRBV7-2	18	TRBJ2-2	many	TRBD2
TGTGCCAGCATTACAGGAGGGGCGAATCAGCCCCAGCATTTT	CASITGGANQPQHF	TRBV6-6	14	TRBJ1-5	.	.
TGTGCCAGCGGGGAGGGTACACAAGAGACCCAGTACTTC	CASGEGTQETQYF	TRBV11-1	13	TRBJ2-5	few	TRBD2
TGTGCCAGCAGTGGGCAGGAGGGGATGCCCTACGAGCAGTACTTC	CASSGQEGMPYEQYF	TRBV25-1	15	TRBJ2-7	few	.
TGCGCCAGCAGCGCAAACAGGGTGGCTGGCTACACCTTC	CASSANRVAGYTF	TRBV5-1	13	TRBJ1-2	.	.
TGTGCCAGCAGCCAAGCCACCGCCAGCGGGGAATTTGTAGAGACCCAGTACTTC	CASSQATASGEFVETQYF	TRBV3-1	18	TRBJ2-5	few	TRBD2
TGCAGCGCCGGAGAGGGATGGACCGGGGAGCTGTTTTTT	CSAGEGWTGELFF	TRBV29-1	13	TRBJ2-2	few	.
TGTGCCAGCAGCCGGCCCTTTACGGGGGGCCGGGAGACCCAGTACTTC	CASSRPFTGGRETQYF	TRBV5-6	16	TRBJ2-5	.	.
TGTGCCAGCAGCCCGAGCCCGGGCTACAATGAGCAGTTCTTC	CASSPSPGYNEQFF	TRBV7-3	14	TRBJ2-1	.	.
TGTGCCAGCAGCAAACTTCCGACAGGGGGGATGAACACTGAAGCTTTCTTT	CASSKLPTGGMNTEAFF	TRBV21-1	17	TRBJ1-1	.	.
TGTGCCAGCAGTTTCGGCCCCGGGACAGGGGAAGAGACCCAGTACTTC	CASSFGPGTGEETQYF	TRBV6-2/TRBV6-3	16	TRBJ2-5	.	TRBD1
TGCGCCAGCACCGGGACAGTGAACACCGGGGAGCTGTTTTTT	CASTGTVNTGELFF	TRBV5-1	14	TRBJ2-2	.	TRBD1
TGCGCCAGCAGCTTCGGAGGGGAAGGCTACACCTTC	CASSFGGEGYTF	TRBV5-1	12	TRBJ1-2	few	.
TGTGCCAGCAGCTTAGCGAAGTCTCGAGAGACCCAGTACTTC	CASSLAKSRETQYF	TRBV7-2	14	TRBJ2-5	.	.
TGCGCCAGCAGCCAAGATATGAGGGGCCAAGAGACCCAGTACTTC	CASSQDMRGQETQYF	TRBV4-3	15	TRBJ2-5	.	.
TGTGCCACCACCAGGGGACAAGCCAAAAACATTCAGTACTTC	CATTRGQAKNIQYF	TRBV6-6	14	TRBJ2-4	.	.
TGCGCCAGCAGCCCAGGGACAGCAAATTACAATGAGCAGTTCTTC	CASSPGTANYNEQFF	TRBV4-3	15	TRBJ2-1	many	TRBD1
TGCAGTGCTCAACACGGAGTAGAAGCTTTCTTT	CSAQHGVEAFF	TRBV20-1	11	TRBJ1-1	.	.
TGTGCCAGCAGGGACAGGCAGGGGTCTGGCTACACCTTC	CASRDRQGSGYTF	TRBV6-6	13	TRBJ1-2	few	TRBD1
TGTGCCAGCAGCTACGACTTTGTGGACGGCTACAGATGCACAGGGGGCTACACCTTC	CASSYDFVDGYRCTGGYTF	TRBV11-3	19	TRBJ1-2	few	.
TGTGCCAGTAGATCCGTTGTCGGAGGGTATGGCTACACCTTC	CASRSVVGGYGYTF	TRBV19	14	TRBJ1-2	few	.
TGTGCCATCAGTCGTGACAGGGCCGACTATGGCTACACCTTC	CAISRDRADYGYTF	TRBV10-3	14	TRBJ1-2	few	TRBD1
TGTGCCAGCAGCTCAACTGGAGACAGAAGCTCCTACGAGCAGTACTTC	CASSSTGDRSSYEQYF	TRBV7-9	16	TRBJ2-7	few	.
TGCAGTGCTAGAGCGCGGGACCCCTCCAGGCGAGAGCAGTACTTC	CSARARDPSRREQYF	TRBV20-1	15	TRBJ2-7	few	.
TGCGCCAGCAGCCCCAAAGGCTCTGGGGCCAACGTCCTGACTTTC	CASSPKGSGANVLTF	TRBV5-1	15	TRBJ2-6	few	.
TGCGCCAGCAGCCAAGTATTGCGCACCGGGGAGCTGTTTTTT	CASSQVLRTGELFF	TRBV4-1	14	TRBJ2-2	once	.
TGCGCCAGCAGCTTTTCCGCCGACACAGATACGCAGTATTTT	CASSFSADTDTQYF	TRBV5-1	14	TRBJ2-3	.	.
TGTGCCAGCAGCCCTGGGGTGGTGAAGCAAGAGACCCAGTACTTC	CASSPGVVKQETQYF	TRBV7-2	15	TRBJ2-5	few	.
TGCGCCAGCAGCTTAGTTTCACCCCTCCACTTT	CASSLVSPLHF	TRBV5-1	11	TRBJ1-6	once	.
TGTGCCAGCCGCAGGACAGGCCCTAATGAAAAAATGTTTTTT	CASRRTGPNEKMFF	TRBV7-2	14	TRBJ1-4	.	TRBD1
TGTGCCATCAGCACCGAGCCTTCGGGGGCGCAGTTCTTC	CAISTEPSGAQFF	TRBV10-3	13	TRBJ2-1	few	.
TGTGCCAGCAGCAAGGGGGGGTGGAACTATGGCTACACCTTC	CASSKGGWNYGYTF	TRBV7-9	14	TRBJ1-2	.	.
TGCGCCAGCAGCCAAGAACTGACAACAGGGGGCAGTTCGGAGACCCAGTACTTC	CASSQELTTGGSSETQYF	TRBV4-3	18	TRBJ2-5	few	TRBD1